The next 15 T cell receptor beta chains were all read from a single sample in a study of read filtering for tumor transcriptome and immune sequencing. This library used approximately 0.4 ug RNA and molecular barcoded adaptors spanning alpha/delta and beta/gamma chains. TCRdb passed the reads through MiXCR, listing each CDR3 protein once. The data contain around 140,000 distinct CDR3 sequences, roughly 13% of them singletons. The sequenced material came from a population of CD138-negative cells sorted from bone marrow. Source of these receptors: a donor at least 40 years old with multiple myeloma.

This clonotype was observed many times. This chain connects TRBV5-5 to TRBJ1-1, with 8 bases that match TRBD1. The germline CDR1 and CDR2 sequences are SGHKS and YYEKEE (reference sequence). Losses at the gene ends were 3 bases for V and 2 bases for J; bases not matched to a gene: 9. The CDR3 sequence is 16 residues long. The CDR3: CASSSGQGGANTEAFF. DNA of the CDR3: TGTGCCAGCAGCTCCGGACAGGGAGGGGCCAACACTGAAGCTTTCTTT. The full variable domain, its missing parts supplied by reference TRBV5-5 and TRBJ1-1, is DAGVTQSPTHLIKTRGQQVTLRCSPISGHKSVSWYQQVLGQGPQFIFQYYEKEERGRGNFPDRFSARQFPNYSSELNVNALLLGDSALYLCASSSGQGGANTEAFFGQGTRLTVV.

There are many counts of this clonotype. The gene calls are TRBV28 and TRBJ2-5; no firm D call. The V end was cut by 6 bases, the J end by 10 bases, with 18 bases between. The CDR3 has 13 residues. CDR1 MDHEN and CDR2 SYDVKM come from the germline V gene. The CDR3 sequence is CASSLSALRGQYF. CDR3 DNA sequence: TGTGCCAGCAGCCTATCCGCCCTCCGAGGCCAGTACTTC.

In this sample, this clonotype turned up many times. The chain uses TRBV10-2 and TRBJ2-6; possible D gene TRBD2, 5 bases. In germline, CDR1 is WSHSY, CDR2 SAAADI. V was pared by 6 bases and J by 0 bases, with 9 bases between. CDR3 length: 15 amino acids. The CDR3 reads CASRRDLSGANVLTF. Written as DNA, the CDR3 is TGCGCCAGCAGGAGGGATCTCTCTGGGGCCAACGTCCTGACTTTC.

The sample holds many counts of this clonotype. The CDR3 here is CSARTRLKGEKLFF. CDR3 nucleotides: TGCAGTGCGCGGACAAGATTAAAAGGGGAAAAACTGTTTTTT. The chain links TRBV20-1 to TRBJ1-4; the D gene is possibly TRBD1 (5 bases). Germline CDR1 reads DFQATT; CDR2 reads SNEGSKA (reference sequence). Trimming pared 6 bases from V and 8 bases from J, leaving 19 bases between. CDR3 size: 14 residues.

This clonotype was detected a few times. This chain joins TRBV9 and TRBJ2-3; 10 nucleotides agree with TRBD2. The CDR3 covers 16 residues. With 0 bases clipped from V and 1 base from J, the junction kept 2 bases outside the gene matches. Germline CDR1 is SGDLS and CDR2 is YYNGEE. CDR3 protein: CASSVDSGRGTDTQYF. Here the CDR3 DNA reads TGTGCCAGCAGCGTAGACAGCGGGAGGGGCACAGATACGCAGTATTTT.

This clonotype has a count of ten or more. The rearrangement links TRBV30 to TRBJ2-7; TRBD1 matches at 11 bases. Germline V gene sequence: CDR1 GTSNPN, CDR2 SVGIG (reference sequence). With V trimmed by 5 bases and J by 5 bases, 5 bases remained unmatched. The CDR3 covers 13 residues. CDR3 DNA: TGTGCCTGGGCCCGGGACAGGGGGAACGAGCAGTACTTC. Its translation is CAWARDRGNEQYF.

At least ten counts were recorded for this clonotype. The J gene is TRBJ2-5, the V gene TRBV14; 8 nucleotides agree with TRBD1. With 4 bases clipped from V and 4 bases from J, the junction kept 8 bases outside the gene matches. There are 15 residues in the CDR3. CDR1 is SGHDN, CDR2 FVKESK, per germline. CDR3 in amino acids: CASSRLGQVSETQYF. In DNA form, the CDR3 reads TGTGCCAGCAGCCGACTGGGACAGGTTTCAGAGACCCAGTACTTC.

The sample holds many counts of this clonotype. The chain couples TRBV10-3 to TRBJ2-1, with 7 bases fitting TRBD2. J was trimmed by 0 bases and V by 3 bases; bases with no gene match: 11. CDR1 ENHRY and CDR2 SYGVKD come from the germline V gene. This CDR3 has 18 residues. CDR3 sequence: CAISDTSATSGSYNEQFF. The CDR3 DNA reads as TGTGCCATCAGTGACACTAGCGCGACTTCAGGCTCCTACAATGAGCAGTTCTTC.

This clonotype has at least ten counts. The V call is TRBV19, the J call TRBJ2-3; TRBD2 aligns across 8 bases. The V gene end was trimmed by 6 bases and the J gene end by 5 bases; junction bases not matched to a gene: 10. The CDR3 runs 15 residues. Germline V lookup: CDR1 LNHDA, CDR2 SQIVND (reference sequence). CDR3 coding DNA: TGTGCCAGTAGGACGAAAGCGGGAGTGAGAGATACGCAGTATTTT. Its protein product is CASRTKAGVRDTQYF.

The sample holds one count of this clonotype. This sequence may be a read error, since a much larger clone differs from it by one base. This rearrangement joins TRBV20-1 to TRBJ2-3; unclear D gene. Germline V gene data show CDR1 as DFQATT and CDR2 as SNEGSKA (reference sequence). The CDR3 runs 12 residues. Trimming cost V 3 bases and J 2 bases, with 6 bases left between them. CDR3 in DNA: TGCAGTGCTAGTCCTAACACAGATACGCAGTATTTT. It encodes CSASPNTDTQYF.

This clonotype was detected only a few times. A read error is possible here, since a much larger clone lies one base away. The chain carries TRBV29-1 and TRBJ2-1; D may be TRBD1 (6 bases). This CDR3 has 13 amino acids. Per germline, CDR1 SQVTM and CDR2 ANQGSEA. CDR3 nucleotides: TGCAGCGCAGGGGAAACCCTCTACAATGGGCAGTTCTTC. Translation: CSAGETLYNGQFF.

This clonotype was found once. The chain links TRBV18 to TRBJ1-5, with TRBD1 matching 7 bases. This CDR3 is built from 14 residues. Losses at the gene ends were 2 bases for V and 7 bases for J; bases not matched to a gene: 5. Per the germline V gene, CDR1 is KGHSH and CDR2 is LQKENI. The CDR3 bases are TGTGCCAGCTCACCAGACAGGGTGAACCAGCCCCAGCATTTT. Its protein product is CASSPDRVNQPQHF.

Many counts were recorded for this clonotype. The V call is TRBV12-3 or TRBV12-4, the J call TRBJ2-5, with no clear D. The CDR3 contains 14 residues. V lost 3 bases and J lost 3, with 11 bases in between. The CDR3 nucleotides read TGTGCCAGCAGTTTCCTCGCGTTAAAAGAGACCCAGTACTTC. This gives the protein CASSFLALKETQYF.

This clonotype was counted many times. The chain has TRBV9 and TRBJ2-2, with 7 nucleotides matching TRBD1. The CDR3 is made up of 16 amino acids. The V and J ends lost 2 bases and 0 bases, in that order; junction bases with no gene match: 4. CDR1 and CDR2 (germline): SGDLS, YYNGEE. The CDR3 nucleotides are TGTGCCAGCAGCGTTCTGGGGACAGCGAACACCGGGGAGCTGTTTTTT. This translates into CASSVLGTANTGELFF.

In its sample, this clonotype was seen many times. The chain employs TRBV6-5 and TRBJ2-1; D remains unclear. This CDR3 is 17 amino acids long. Germline V gene data show CDR1 as MNHEY and CDR2 as SVGAGI. Trimming took off 5 bases at V and 6 bases at J, with 23 bases between the two ends. In nucleotides, the CDR3 is TGTGCCAGCAGTAAGGAGATAACCTTACAATGGGGCAATGAGCAGTTCTTC. Translating gives CASSKEITLQWGNEQFF.